This T cell receptor (beta chain) appears in the sequencing data of a study of long-term antiretroviral therapy in people with HIV. The CDR3 loop spans 16 amino acids. Trimming took 3 bases from V and 8 from J, leaving 19 bases between them. From germline, CDR1 is SGHVS and CDR2 FNYEAQ. Version v3.0 of the immunoSEQ assay ran at survey level. Here immunoSEQ multiplex PCR was the method, and the copy in TCRdb shows in-frame clones only, minus some. Among tens of thousands of clones listed, roughly 80% were seen once. Sequencing was performed on unsorted PBMCs, taken 0.5 years before starting antiretroviral therapy. The rearrangement uses TRBV7-6 and TRBJ1-4; the D gene is possibly TRBD1 (5 bases). The receptor comes from a man in his forties or fifties with HIV. The CDR3 bases are TGTGCCAGCAGCTTGAAAACGTGGGGGGAACGGGAAAAACTGTTTTTT. This gives the protein CASSLKTWGEREKLFF.